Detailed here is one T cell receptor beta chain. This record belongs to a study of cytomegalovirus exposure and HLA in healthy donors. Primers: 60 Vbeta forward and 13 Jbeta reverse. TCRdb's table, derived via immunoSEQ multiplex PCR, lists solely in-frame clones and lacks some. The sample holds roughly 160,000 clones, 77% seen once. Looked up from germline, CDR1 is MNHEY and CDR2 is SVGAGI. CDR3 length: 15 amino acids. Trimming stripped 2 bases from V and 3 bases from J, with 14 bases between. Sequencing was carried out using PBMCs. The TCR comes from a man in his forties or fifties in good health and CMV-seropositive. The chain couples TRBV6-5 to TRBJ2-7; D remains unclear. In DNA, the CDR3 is TGTGCCAGCAGTTACCTTATGCAGGTTGGCTACGAGCAGTACTTC. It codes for CASSYLMQVGYEQYF.